This T cell receptor (beta chain) was sequenced in a study of blood T cell repertoires in COVID-19. Whole-study context: Nucleic acid was either cDNA or gDNA, and it came from T cells, B-cell-depleted T cells, or PBMCs.

Per the original data handling: Reference gene primer amplification gave estimated nucleated cell counts. Method: immunoSEQ multiplex PCR; TCRdb's copy keeps in-frame clones and lacks some. V and J calls and clone size are those listed in that table; D and trimming were worked out from the DNA. In the table there are about 150,000 clones, around 91% of which are singletons. The clonotype originates from a middle-aged woman with acute or convalescent COVID-19. The source material was peripheral blood.

CDR3 DNA sequence: TGTGCCAGCAGAGATCCATCGGGACTGGTGAACACCGGGGAGCTGTTTTTT. Amino acids: CASRDPSGLVNTGELFF. The chain uses TRBV2 and TRBJ2-2, with D possibly TRBD2 on 6 matching bases. Germline CDR1 SNHLY, CDR2 FYNNEI. CDR3 length: 17 amino acids. Trimming took 6 bases from V and 1 from J, leaving 18 bases between them.